The present entry profiles one T cell receptor beta chain with its context. Its antigen is not known. V lost 4 bases to trimming and J lost 7 bases, with 20 bases between them. The CDR3 runs to 16 residues. Looked up from germline, CDR1 is LGHDT and CDR2 is YNNKEL (reference sequence). TCRdb re-derived calls from the 5' RACE reads in MiXCR, one entry per CDR3 protein. The data contain hundreds of thousands of distinct CDR3 sequences, 21% of them singletons. The data belong to a study of T cells after yellow fever vaccination. Whole-study findings and limits: At under 98% for CD4 and about 88% for CD8, most primary-vaccination clones showed up again after the booster.

The chain recombines TRBV3-1 with TRBJ1-5, with a tentative D call TRBD1 (6 bases). The starting material was PBMCs, obtained roughly 20 days after the first yellow fever vaccination. The source of this sequence is a man aged 18 to 30 who received the YFV17D yellow fever vaccine. The CDR3 loop is CASSRWSAGTHQPQHF. The CDR3 nucleotides are TGTGCCAGCAGCCGGTGGAGCGCCGGGACACACCAGCCCCAGCATTTT.